Presented here are 30 T cell receptor beta chains from one specimen sequenced in a study of regulatory T cells in long-lasting Graves disease. Indicated time point: persistent/refractory GD, antithyroid drugs over 5 years with positive TRAb. TCR sequences were obtained from RNA taken from PBMCs. Arm-PCR of CDR3 regions and iRepertoire HTBI primers were used to build TCR beta libraries. A single record per CDR3 protein comes from TCRdb applying MiXCR to the multiplex PCR reads. The sample consists of 400,000 or so distinct CDR3 sequences, about 20% of them appearing once. Source: peripheral blood mononuclear cells (PBMCs), taken when the disease was refractory, from a patient treated with antithyroid drugs. Source of these receptors: a female donor with Graves disease.

This clonotype was picked up many times. The rearrangement uses TRBV12-3 or TRBV12-4 and TRBJ2-2; a possible D gene is TRBD2 (5 bases). V was cut by 4 bases and J by 0 bases, with 12 bases left in between. This CDR3 is built from 16 residues. In nucleotides, the CDR3 is TGTGCCAGCAGTTCCGAGGAGGTCACGAACACCGGGGAGCTGTTTTTT. This encodes CASSSEEVTNTGELFF.

The chain joins TRBV5-1 to TRBJ2-7, with D possibly called TRBD1 or TRBD2 (6 bases each). The CDR3 has 13 amino acids. V dropped 4 bases and J dropped 5 bases, with 13 bases sitting between them. CDR1 and CDR2 from the germline V gene are SGHRS and YFSETQ. DNA for the CDR3: TGCGCCAGCAGCGGACTACAGGGACACGAGCAGTACTTC. It codes for CASSGLQGHEQYF.

The sample holds many counts of this clonotype. The CDR3 DNA reads TGTGCCAGCAGTGAAGGGGGACCACGGGAGGTTGGGATCTACGAGCAGTACTTC. Encoded protein: CASSEGGPREVGIYEQYF. The rearrangement links TRBV2 to TRBJ2-7, with 7 bases matching TRBD2. Trimming took 1 base from V and 3 from J; bases not matched to a gene: 15. The CDR3 has 18 amino acids. Germline CDR1 and CDR2: SNHLY and FYNNEI.

The count of this clonotype is one. The chain employs TRBV20-1 and TRBJ1-5; no clear D. V was cut by 0 bases and J by 3 bases, with 12 bases left in between. The germline gives CDR1 DFQATT, CDR2 SNEGSKA (reference sequence). The CDR3 length is 15 residues. CDR3 region: CSARDLRRNNQPQHF. As DNA, the CDR3 is TGCAGTGCTAGAGATCTCCGGCGGAACAATCAGCCCCAGCATTTT.

In this sample, this clonotype turned up many times. The chain links TRBV28 to TRBJ2-7; D could derive from TRBD1 or TRBD2 (5 bases each). The V gene's germline CDR1 is MDHEN and CDR2 SYDVKM. Trimming shortened V by 5 bases and J by 3 bases, and 23 bases separated the two germline ends. The CDR3 has 17 amino acids. The CDR3 protein is CASSPNGQGRMVYEQYF. The CDR3, as DNA: TGTGCCAGCAGTCCCAACGGCCAGGGACGGATGGTCTACGAGCAGTACTTC. Filled out from reference TRBV28 and TRBJ2-7, the complete variable domain reads DVKVTQSSRYLVKRTGEKVFLECVQDMDHENMFWYRQDPGLGLRLIYFSYDVKMKEKGDIPEGYSVSREKKERFSLILESASTNQTSMYLCASSPNGQGRMVYEQYFGPGTRLTVT.

The rearrangement uses TRBV12-3 or TRBV12-4 and TRBJ2-1, with a weak D call TRBD2 (6 bases). Trimming stripped 7 bases from V and 0 bases from J, with 19 bases between. The CDR3 runs 17 residues. The DNA for the CDR3 is TGTGCCAGCACCATAGCCCTAGCGAAGAGCTCCTACAATGAGCAGTTCTTC. Protein product: CASTIALAKSSYNEQFF.

This clonotype was detected a few times. The V call is TRBV7-2, the J call TRBJ2-6; the D is unclear. This CDR3 region has 13 residues. The germline V gene encodes CDR1 SGHTA and CDR2 FQGNSA. Trimming stripped 6 bases from V and 4 bases from J, with 7 bases between. This chain's CDR3 is CASRTVGANVLTF. In nucleotides, the CDR3 is TGTGCCAGCAGGACGGTCGGGGCCAACGTCCTGACTTTC.

This clonotype was detected ten times or more. The V call is TRBV12-3 or TRBV12-4, the J call TRBJ1-1; no firm D call. V gave up 6 bases and J gave up 1 base, with 9 bases separating them. This CDR3 is built from 13 residues. The CDR3 sequence: CASSSRQNTEAFF. CDR3 bases: TGTGCCAGCAGCTCCAGACAGAACACTGAAGCTTTCTTT.

This chain connects TRBV10-3 to TRBJ1-2; a weak D match, TRBD1 (5 bases). Trimming removed 5 bases at V and 0 bases at J, with 13 bases between. Germline CDR1 is ENHRY and CDR2 is SYGVKD. The CDR3 totals 15 residues. DNA of the CDR3: TGTGCCATCAGTCGGGACGGTACTACTAACTATGGCTACACCTTC. Its translation is CAISRDGTTNYGYTF.

CDR3 DNA sequence: TGTGCCAGCAGTGTGGGCAGAGTCACAGATACGCAGTATTTT. As protein: CASSVGRVTDTQYF. This rearrangement joins TRBV25-1 to TRBJ2-3; no firm D call. Between the trimmed V and J ends, which lost 4 bases and 2 bases, there was a span of 10 bases. CDR1 and CDR2 from the germline V gene are MGHDK and SYGVNS. The CDR3 contains 14 residues.

In this sample, this clonotype turned up a few times. The chain is built from TRBV24-1 and TRBJ1-1, with 8 bases lining up with TRBD1. V shed 4 bases and J 4 bases; nucleotides not matched to a gene: 4. The CDR3 contains 14 residues. Germline values: CDR1 KGHDR, CDR2 SFDVKD. The CDR3 sequence: CATSDAGGITEAFF. The DNA for the CDR3 is TGTGCCACCAGTGACGCAGGGGGCATCACTGAAGCTTTCTTT.

This clonotype was detected many times. V usage is TRBV2 and J usage is TRBJ2-7, with D maybe TRBD1 (5 bases). CDR1 is SNHLY, CDR2 FYNNEI, per germline. The length of the CDR3 is 13 residues. V shed 5 bases and J shed 2 bases, with 10 bases lying between them. The CDR3 DNA reads as TGTGCCAGCAGTACGGACACCGCCTACGAGCAGTACTTC. Translating it yields CASSTDTAYEQYF.

This clonotype turned up a few times. The CDR3 nucleotides are TGTGCCAGCAGCCCCCGGGGGAAATACGAGGGTGACTACGAGCAGTACTTC. Amino acid sequence: CASSPRGKYEGDYEQYF. The chain couples TRBV7-9 to TRBJ2-7; perhaps TRBD2 as D (6 bases). From germline, CDR1 is SEHNR and CDR2 FQNEAQ (reference sequence). The CDR3 has 17 amino acids. Trimming took off 5 bases at V and 3 bases at J, with 23 bases between the two ends.

The chain recombines TRBV25-1 with TRBJ1-6, with D possibly matching TRBD1 (6 bases). CDR1 is MGHDK and CDR2 is SYGVNS in the germline V gene. The CDR3 spans 21 residues. Trimming pared 1 base from V and 0 bases from J, leaving 22 bases between. CDR3 protein: CASSESGGTSPTGSYNSPLHF. The CDR3 DNA reads TGTGCCAGCAGTGAATCGGGGGGGACAAGCCCGACCGGCTCCTATAATTCACCCCTCCACTTT.

The chain recombines TRBV6-1 with TRBJ1-5; 8 positions agree with TRBD1. The length of the CDR3 is 14 residues. CDR1 and CDR2 (germline): MNHNS, SASEGT. The J segment lost 5 bases and the V segment lost 4 bases, leaving 4 bases of the junction unmatched. CDR3 residues: CASSVTGGYQPQHF. CDR3 in DNA: TGTGCCAGCAGTGTCACAGGGGGGTATCAGCCCCAGCATTTT.

This clonotype was recorded a few times. The gene calls are TRBV24-1 and TRBJ2-1; TRBD2 agrees at 7 bases. This CDR3 has 15 residues. Losses at the gene ends were 1 base for V and 6 bases for J; bases not matched to a gene: 5. The germline CDR1 and CDR2 sequences are KGHDR and SFDVKD. The DNA for the CDR3 is TGTGCCACCAGTGATTTTACGGGACTAACCAATGAGCAGTTCTTC. It codes for CATSDFTGLTNEQFF.

This clonotype showed up many times. V gene TRBV7-9 combines with J gene TRBJ1-2, with a possible D match to TRBD1 (5 bases). V was cut by 3 bases and J by 0 bases, with 17 bases left in between. In germline, CDR1 is SEHNR, CDR2 FQNEAQ (reference sequence). This CDR3 comprises 17 residues. This CDR3 is CASSFGTPRTTNYGYTF. In DNA, the CDR3 is TGTGCCAGCAGCTTTGGGACCCCCAGGACAACTAACTATGGCTACACCTTC.

The gene calls are TRBV3-1 and TRBJ1-5; D gene uncertain. CDR3 length equals 14 residues. V was clipped by 3 bases and J by 5 bases, with 11 bases between them. Per the germline V gene, CDR1 is LGHDT and CDR2 is YNNKEL (reference sequence). The CDR3 sequence: CASSQVAGHQPQHF. DNA of the CDR3: TGTGCCAGCAGCCAGGTCGCGGGTCATCAGCCCCAGCATTTT.

This clonotype has only a few counts. The V and J genes are TRBV13 and TRBJ2-1; 8 positions match TRBD1. The CDR3 is 18 amino acids. Trimming removed 2 bases from V and 5 bases from J; junction bases left unmatched: 14. CDR1 is PRHDT, CDR2 FYEKMQ, per germline (reference sequence). For the CDR3, the DNA is TGTGCCAGCAGCTTAACGAAATGGGGGCGACAGGGGCACAATGAGCAGTTCTTC. Translating it yields CASSLTKWGRQGHNEQFF.

The V gene is TRBV10-3, the J gene TRBJ1-2; D may be TRBD1 (6 bases). Germline V gives CDR1 ENHRY, CDR2 SYGVKD. The CDR3 covers 14 residues. Between the trimmed V and J ends, which lost 4 bases and 9 bases, there was a span of 18 bases. The CDR3: CAISVLQGSNSYTF. Written as DNA, the CDR3 is TGTGCCATCAGTGTATTACAGGGTAGTAATAGCTACACCTTC.

In its sample, this clonotype was seen a few times. The rearrangement uses TRBV19 and TRBJ1-6, with TRBD1 matching 12 bases. Germline values: CDR1 LNHDA, CDR2 SQIVND (reference sequence). The V gene end was trimmed by 6 bases and the J gene end by 10 bases; junction bases not matched to a gene: 13. The CDR3 loop spans 17 amino acids. CDR3: CASSHRDRGQLGSPLHF. In DNA, the CDR3 is TGTGCCAGTAGCCACCGGGACAGGGGGCAGTTGGGATCACCCCTCCACTTT.

V is TRBV20-1 and J is TRBJ2-1, with 12 positions matching TRBD2. There are 13 residues in the CDR3. The trim removed 6 bases at V and 6 bases at J, leaving 3 bases unmatched. CDR1 and CDR2 from the germline V gene are DFQATT and SNEGSKA (reference sequence). The DNA for the CDR3 is TGCAGTGCCCCGGGACTAGCGGGCAATGAGCAGTTCTTC. Protein sequence: CSAPGLAGNEQFF.

This clonotype showed up many times. The chain carries TRBV10-3 and TRBJ1-5; D unresolved. Germline values: CDR1 ENHRY, CDR2 SYGVKD. The CDR3 length is 14 residues. Trimming stripped 0 bases from V and 6 bases from J, with 9 bases between. Here the CDR3 reads CAISESVGPQPQHF. The CDR3 bases are TGTGCCATCAGTGAGTCGGTGGGTCCTCAGCCCCAGCATTTT.

The chain has TRBV30 and TRBJ1-1, with a possible D match to TRBD1 (5 bases). The V end was cut by 1 base, the J end by 4 bases, with 10 bases between. The CDR3 has 13 residues. Germline-derived CDR1 and CDR2 are GTSNPN and SVGIG (reference sequence). CDR3 amino acids: CAWSGDYSTEAFF. CDR3 DNA sequence: TGTGCCTGGAGTGGGGACTATAGCACTGAAGCTTTCTTT.

The sample holds many counts of this clonotype. J is TRBJ2-7 and V is TRBV7-3, with D unresolved. The germline gives CDR1 SGHTA, CDR2 FQGTGA. The CDR3 runs 13 residues. V was pared by 4 bases and J by 6 bases, with 13 bases between. CDR3: CASSSSLGGEQYF. The CDR3 DNA follows: TGTGCCAGCAGCTCCAGTCTTGGCGGCGAGCAGTACTTC. Combining the CDR3 with reference TRBV7-3 and TRBJ2-7 gives the whole variable domain GAGVSQTPSNKVTEKGKYVELRCDPISGHTALYWYRQSLGQGPEFLIYFQGTGAADDSGLPNDRFFAVRPEGSVSTLKIQRTERGDSAVYLCASSSSLGGEQYFGPGTRLTVT.

The gene calls are TRBV19 and TRBJ2-7, with 8 bases that match TRBD2. CDR3 length: 15 residues. The V gene end was trimmed by 6 bases and the J gene end by 6 bases; junction bases not matched to a gene: 13. CDR1 is LNHDA and CDR2 is SQIVND in the germline V gene (reference sequence). As DNA, the CDR3 is TGTGCCAGTAGGAGGAGCAGCGGGAGTCCCTCCGAGCAGTACTTC. As protein: CASRRSSGSPSEQYF.

This clonotype has a count of ten or more. The chain has TRBV2 and TRBJ2-7; 9 nucleotides match TRBD2. The CDR3 spans 14 residues. Germline V gives CDR1 SNHLY, CDR2 FYNNEI. Trimming removed 6 bases from V and 0 bases from J; junction bases left unmatched: 3. The CDR3 DNA reads TGTGCCAGCAGCGCACTAGCGGGCTCCTACGAGCAGTACTTC. Its translation is CASSALAGSYEQYF.

The chain uses TRBV3-1 and TRBJ1-1; D might be TRBD1 (6 bases). The germline V and J ends were trimmed by 5 bases and 1 base, with 11 bases remaining between them. The CDR3 consists of 14 residues. Germline CDR1 is LGHDT and CDR2 is YNNKEL (reference sequence). The CDR3 region is CASSSGGSNTEAFF. The CDR3 region has the DNA TGTGCCAGCAGCTCCGGGGGCTCGAACACTGAAGCTTTCTTT.

Many counts were recorded for this clonotype. This chain links TRBV12-3 or TRBV12-4 with TRBJ1-2, with D tentatively TRBD1 (6 bases). Trimming cost V 2 bases and J 3 bases, with 7 bases left between them. The CDR3 spans 13 residues. In DNA form, the CDR3 reads TGTGCCAGCAGTTTACAGGGGTACTATGGCTACACCTTC. Translation gives CASSLQGYYGYTF.

This clonotype was seen a handful of times. Sequence at one end of the junction differs from germline and may be a read error. The CDR3 DNA sequence: TGTGCCAGCAGTTACGGGACTACCGGGGCCTACTCTGGAAACACCATATATTTT. As protein: CASSYGTTGAYSGNTIYF. V is TRBV10-3 and J is TRBJ1-3, with a tentative D call TRBD1 (5 bases). CDR1 is ENHRY and CDR2 is SYGVKD in the germline V gene. The CDR3 extends over 18 amino acids.